This is a list of T cell receptor beta chains from one sample in a study of tumor and adjacent non-tumor tissue in lung cancer. MiXCR, applied by TCRdb to the multiplex PCR reads, yields one record per CDR3 protein. This table holds around 79,000 distinct CDR3 sequences, roughly 72% found once. Material for sequencing was lung tumor tissue. All receptors come from a woman between 35 and 50 years old with non-small cell lung cancer. The CDR3 runs from the conserved cysteine through the conserved F or W. The D gene is left open where the match is weak. Expanded clones get a size class; other rows say once, few or many, or leave the size out.

CDR3aa: CASSHRQISAEASF
CDR3nt: TGTGCTAGCAGTCACCGGCAGATTTCGGCTGAAGCTTCCTTT
abundance: .
j_gene: TRBJ1-1
v_gene: TRBV6-5
d_gene: .

CDR3aa: CSASGSRDNYEQYF
CDR3nt: TGCAGTGCTAGTGGCTCACGCGATAACTACGAGCAGTACTTC
abundance: many
j_gene: TRBJ2-7
v_gene: TRBV20-1
d_gene: .

CDR3aa: CASRAGGNSYEQYF
CDR3nt: TGCGCCAGCAGGGCGGGAGGTAACTCCTACGAGCAGTACTTC
abundance: few
j_gene: TRBJ2-7
v_gene: TRBV5-1
d_gene: TRBD2

CDR3aa: CVSSLGQGTTQYF
CDR3nt: TGTGTCAGCAGCTTGGGACAGGGAACCACTCAGTACTTC
abundance: .
j_gene: TRBJ2-4
v_gene: TRBV5-6
d_gene: TRBD1

CDR3aa: CASRFLGNGMANTGEQFF
CDR3nt: TGTGCCAGCAGATTTCTGGGTAACGGGATGGCCAACACCGGGGAGCAGTTTTTT
abundance: .
j_gene: TRBJ2-2
v_gene: TRBV11-2
d_gene: .

CDR3aa: CASSSTRGVGTEALF
CDR3nt: TGTGCCAGCAGTTCAACACGGGGGGTTGGGACTGAAGCTCTCTTT
abundance: .
j_gene: TRBJ1-1
v_gene: TRBV11-2
d_gene: .

CDR3aa: CASSLRDRENLYSNQPQHF
CDR3nt: TGTGCCAGCAGCCTACGGGACAGGGAGAATCTATATAGCAATCAGCCCCAGCATTTT
abundance: .
j_gene: TRBJ1-5
v_gene: TRBV11-2
d_gene: TRBD1

CDR3aa: CASSESGDTARGYF
CDR3nt: TGCGCCAGCAGTGAGTCAGGAGACACAGCCAGGGGGTACTTC
abundance: many
j_gene: TRBJ2-7
v_gene: TRBV10-2
d_gene: .

CDR3aa: CASSLLAGGIYNEQFF
CDR3nt: TGTGCCAGTAGCTTACTAGCGGGGGGGATCTACAATGAGCAGTTCTTC
abundance: .
j_gene: TRBJ2-1
v_gene: TRBV11-2
d_gene: TRBD2

CDR3aa: CNVDQGANGKLFF
CDR3nt: TGCAACGTTGATCAGGGGGCCAATGGAAAACTGTTTTTT
abundance: once
j_gene: TRBJ1-4
v_gene: TRBV29-1
d_gene: TRBD1

CDR3aa: CASSLQSSQPQHF
CDR3nt: TGTGCCAGCAGCCTCCAGTCTAGTCAGCCCCAGCATTTT
abundance: .
j_gene: TRBJ1-5
v_gene: TRBV7-2
d_gene: .

CDR3aa: CASSDGLGVCEQYF
CDR3nt: TGTGCCAGCAGTGATGGGCTAGGGGTCTGCGAGCAGTACTTC
abundance: .
j_gene: TRBJ2-7
v_gene: TRBV6-2/TRBV6-3
d_gene: .

CDR3aa: CSVEGVVSASYEQYF
CDR3nt: TGCAGCGTTGAAGGGGTCGTGAGCGCATCCTACGAGCAGTACTTC
abundance: .
j_gene: TRBJ2-7
v_gene: TRBV29-1
d_gene: .

CDR3aa: CASSHGLSGVNVLTF
CDR3nt: TGTGCCAGCAGCCACGGTCTCTCTGGGGTCAACGTCCTGACTTTC
abundance: .
j_gene: TRBJ2-6
v_gene: TRBV6-5
d_gene: .

CDR3aa: CASSLRDISQPQHF
CDR3nt: TGTGCCAGCAGTCTCCGGGACATTAGCCAGCCCCAGCATTTT
abundance: many
j_gene: TRBJ1-5
v_gene: TRBV12-3/TRBV12-4
d_gene: .

CDR3aa: CSTLTYVGGYTF
CDR3nt: TGCAGCACCTTGACATATGTAGGTGGCTACACCTTC
abundance: once
j_gene: TRBJ1-2
v_gene: TRBV29-1
d_gene: .

CDR3aa: CASSSRIVTSGGLTEQLF
CDR3nt: TGTGCCAGCAGTTCGCGCATCGTAACTAGCGGGGGACTAACGGAGCAGCTCTTC
abundance: .
j_gene: TRBJ2-1
v_gene: TRBV11-2
d_gene: TRBD2

CDR3aa: CASSLYPPGHHF
CDR3nt: TGTGCCAGCAGCTTATACCCACCAGGACATCATTTC
abundance: .
j_gene: TRBJ2-7
v_gene: TRBV11-2
d_gene: .

CDR3aa: CASRMGQGTYNDQFF
CDR3nt: TGCGCCAGCAGAATGGGGCAGGGAACCTATAATGATCAGTTCTTC
abundance: .
j_gene: TRBJ2-1
v_gene: TRBV4-1
d_gene: .

CDR3aa: CSVKHRSVGSYNERFF
CDR3nt: TGCAGCGTCAAGCATCGATCGGTGGGCTCCTACAATGAGCGGTTCTTC
abundance: once
j_gene: TRBJ2-1
v_gene: TRBV29-1
d_gene: .

CDR3aa: CTSSEDGFYNEQFF
CDR3nt: TGTACCAGCAGCGAGGATGGGTTCTACAATGAGCAGTTCTTC
abundance: .
j_gene: TRBJ2-1
v_gene: TRBV11-3
d_gene: .

CDR3aa: CASISGCNEQFF
CDR3nt: TGTGCCAGCATTTCCGGGTGTAATGAGCAGTTCTTC
abundance: .
j_gene: TRBJ2-1
v_gene: TRBV12-3/TRBV12-4
d_gene: .

CDR3aa: CTSSETLAALYNEQFF
CDR3nt: TGTACCAGCAGCGAGACACTAGCTGCATTGTACAATGAGCAGTTCTTC
abundance: .
j_gene: TRBJ2-1
v_gene: TRBV11-2
d_gene: .

CDR3aa: CTSSPTGGSTDTQYF
CDR3nt: TGTACCAGCAGCCCGACTGGCGGGAGCACAGATACGCAGTATTTT
abundance: once
j_gene: TRBJ2-3
v_gene: TRBV6-2/TRBV6-3
d_gene: .

CDR3aa: CASSTTGSGVSGEQYF
CDR3nt: TGTGCCAGCAGCACGACCGGGTCAGGAGTCTCTGGCGAGCAGTACTTC
abundance: .
j_gene: TRBJ2-7
v_gene: TRBV5-8
d_gene: .

CDR3aa: CASTALGGQEYNEQFF
CDR3nt: TGTGCCAGCACCGCCCTGGGGGGGCAAGAGTACAATGAGCAGTTCTTC
abundance: many
j_gene: TRBJ2-1
v_gene: TRBV28
d_gene: .

CDR3aa: CASSGTYNEQSF
CDR3nt: TGTGCCAGCAGCGGGACCTACAATGAGCAGTCCTTC
abundance: .
j_gene: TRBJ2-1
v_gene: TRBV12-3/TRBV12-4
d_gene: .

CDR3aa: CRIAPEVNVLTF
CDR3nt: TGCCGCATAGCCCCCGAGGTCAACGTCCTGACTTTC
abundance: .
j_gene: TRBJ2-6
v_gene: TRBV29-1
d_gene: .

CDR3aa: CASSLNRGHLYGYTF
CDR3nt: TGTGCCAGCAGCTTAAACAGGGGACACCTCTATGGCTACACCTTC
abundance: .
j_gene: TRBJ1-2
v_gene: TRBV11-1
d_gene: TRBD1

CDR3aa: CASGAETSGRNEQFF
CDR3nt: TGTGCCAGCGGCGCGGAGACTAGCGGGCGCAATGAGCAGTTCTTC
abundance: .
j_gene: TRBJ2-1
v_gene: TRBV9
d_gene: TRBD2

CDR3aa: CASSSDGGQTQKYGYTF
CDR3nt: TGCGCTAGCAGCTCGGACGGGGGGCAGACTCAGAAGTATGGCTACACCTTC
abundance: .
j_gene: TRBJ1-2
v_gene: TRBV4-1
d_gene: .

CDR3aa: CISSLVQPEYYEQYF
CDR3nt: TGTATCAGCAGCTTAGTGCAGCCGGAGTACTACGAGCAGTACTTC
abundance: .
j_gene: TRBJ2-7
v_gene: TRBV11-2
d_gene: .

CDR3aa: CASSLQGVDSPLHF
CDR3nt: TGTGCCAGCAGCTTACAGGGCGTTGATTCACCCCTCCACTTT
abundance: many
j_gene: TRBJ1-6
v_gene: TRBV12-3/TRBV12-4
d_gene: .

CDR3aa: CVSSPGLPGHGDADTQYF
CDR3nt: TGTGTCAGCAGCCCTGGTTTGCCGGGACATGGTGATGCAGATACGCAGTATTTT
abundance: .
j_gene: TRBJ2-3
v_gene: TRBV11-2
d_gene: .

CDR3aa: CAGNLDPQKSYEQYF
CDR3nt: TGTGCCGGCAACTTAGATCCCCAGAAGTCCTACGAGCAGTACTTC
abundance: .
j_gene: TRBJ2-7
v_gene: TRBV11-2
d_gene: .

CDR3aa: CASLSAAGRNYEQYF
CDR3nt: TGTGCCAGCCTGTCGGCGGCGGGGCGAAACTATGAGCAGTACTTC
abundance: .
j_gene: TRBJ2-7
v_gene: TRBV6-2/TRBV6-3
d_gene: .

CDR3aa: CAGSDTGLELSEQFF
CDR3nt: TGTGCCGGCAGTGACACGGGACTAGAATTGAGTGAGCAGTTCTTC
abundance: .
j_gene: TRBJ2-1
v_gene: TRBV6-5
d_gene: TRBD2

CDR3aa: CASARGIGLEIQYF
CDR3nt: TGTGCCAGCGCGAGGGGAATCGGCCTGGAGATCCAGTACTTC
abundance: .
j_gene: TRBJ2-5
v_gene: TRBV6-2/TRBV6-3
d_gene: .

CDR3aa: CASSLVSQGNTDMKYF
CDR3nt: TGTGCCAGCAGCTTAGTCTCCCAGGGTAACACAGATATGAAGTATTTT
abundance: .
j_gene: TRBJ2-3
v_gene: TRBV11-2
d_gene: .

CDR3aa: CASITGQKRVNYGYTF
CDR3nt: TGTGCCAGCATTACGGGACAGAAGAGGGTGAACTATGGCTACACCTTC
abundance: .
j_gene: TRBJ1-2
v_gene: TRBV6-6
d_gene: TRBD1

CDR3aa: CDGSLRTGGRIDTQYF
CDR3nt: TGTGACGGCAGTCTTCGAACAGGGGGAAGGATAGATACGCAGTATTTT
abundance: .
j_gene: TRBJ2-3
v_gene: TRBV11-3
d_gene: TRBD1

CDR3aa: CACSYSVSQRVYSTDTQYF
CDR3nt: TGTGCCTGCAGTTACTCGGTATCGCAGCGGGTCTACTCCACAGATACGCAGTATTTT
abundance: many
j_gene: TRBJ2-3
v_gene: TRBV6-2/TRBV6-3
d_gene: .